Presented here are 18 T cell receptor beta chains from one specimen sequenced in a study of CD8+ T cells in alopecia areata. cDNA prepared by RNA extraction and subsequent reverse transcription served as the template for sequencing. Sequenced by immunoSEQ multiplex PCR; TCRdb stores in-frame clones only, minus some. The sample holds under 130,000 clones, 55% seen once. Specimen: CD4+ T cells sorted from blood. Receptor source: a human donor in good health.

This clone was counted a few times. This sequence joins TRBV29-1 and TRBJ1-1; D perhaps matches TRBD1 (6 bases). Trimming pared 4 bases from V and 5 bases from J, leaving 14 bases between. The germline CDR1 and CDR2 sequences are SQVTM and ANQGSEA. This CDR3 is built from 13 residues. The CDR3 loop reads CSVVGGARTEAFF. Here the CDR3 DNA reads TGCAGCGTTGTGGGGGGGGCGCGGACTGAAGCTTTCTTT.

The DNA of the CDR3 is TGTGCCTGTACTAGCGGGAGCACAGATACGCAGTATTTT. Translated: CACTSGSTDTQYF. The chain links TRBV30 to TRBJ2-3; TRBD2 agrees at 9 bases. The CDR3 length is 13 residues. V lost 6 bases, J lost 0 bases, and 1 base stayed unmatched. Germline V gene sequence: CDR1 GTSNPN, CDR2 SVGIG (reference sequence).

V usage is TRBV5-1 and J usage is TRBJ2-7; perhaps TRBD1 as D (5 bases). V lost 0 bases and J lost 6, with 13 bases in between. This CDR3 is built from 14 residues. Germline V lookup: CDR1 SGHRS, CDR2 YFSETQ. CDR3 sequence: CASSLEGRVGEQYF. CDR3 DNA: TGCGCCAGCAGCTTGGAGGGCAGGGTGGGCGAGCAGTACTTC. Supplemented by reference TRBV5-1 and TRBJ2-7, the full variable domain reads KAGVTQTPRYLIKTRGQQVTLSCSPISGHRSVSWYQQTPGQGLQFLFEYFSETQRNKGNFPGRFSGRQFSNSRSEMNVSTLELGDSALYLCASSLEGRVGEQYFGPGTRLTVT.

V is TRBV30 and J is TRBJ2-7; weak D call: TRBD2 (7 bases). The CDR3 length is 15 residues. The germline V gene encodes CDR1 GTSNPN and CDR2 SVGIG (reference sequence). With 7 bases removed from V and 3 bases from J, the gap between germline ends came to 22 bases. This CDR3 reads CASILPGGRGYEQYF. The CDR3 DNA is TGTGCCTCCATACTACCGGGAGGCAGGGGCTACGAGCAGTACTTC. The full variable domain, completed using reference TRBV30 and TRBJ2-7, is SQTIHQWPATLVQPVGSPLSLECTVEGTSNPNLYWYRQAAGRGLQLLFYSVGIGQISSEVPQNLSASRPQDRQFILSSKKLLLSDSGFYLCASILPGGRGYEQYFGPGTRLTVT.

In DNA form, the CDR3 reads TGTGCCTGGAGTCTCTCCCTGGGGGGGCCATATCATTCACCCCTCCACTTT. This codes for CAWSLSLGGPYHSPLHF. This sequence joins TRBV30 and TRBJ1-6; D possibly corresponds to TRBD1 (6 bases). The germline CDR1 and CDR2 sequences are GTSNPN and SVGIG (reference sequence). This CDR3 is 17 amino acids long. The ends were cut back, 2 bases at V and 8 bases at J, with 22 bases in the middle.

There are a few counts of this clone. DNA of the CDR3: TGTGCCAGCAGCCAAGTCAACTACGAGCAGTACTTC. Translating gives CASSQVNYEQYF. The V and J genes are TRBV14 and TRBJ2-7, with no clear D. The CDR3 totals 12 residues. Germline V lookup: CDR1 SGHDN, CDR2 FVKESK. Trimming shortened V by 1 base and J by 3 bases, and 4 bases separated the two germline ends.

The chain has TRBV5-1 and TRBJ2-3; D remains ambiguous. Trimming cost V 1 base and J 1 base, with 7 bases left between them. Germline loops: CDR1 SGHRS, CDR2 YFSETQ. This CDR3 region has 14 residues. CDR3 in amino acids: CASSLRQGTDTQYF. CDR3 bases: TGCGCCAGCAGCTTGAGGCAGGGCACAGATACGCAGTATTTT.

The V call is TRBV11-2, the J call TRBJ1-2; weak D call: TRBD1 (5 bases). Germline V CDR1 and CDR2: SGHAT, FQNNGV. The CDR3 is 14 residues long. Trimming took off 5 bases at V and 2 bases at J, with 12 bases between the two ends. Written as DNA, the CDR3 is TGTGCCAGCAGCACCCTCGGGGGGAACTATGGCTACACCTTC. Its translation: CASSTLGGNYGYTF.

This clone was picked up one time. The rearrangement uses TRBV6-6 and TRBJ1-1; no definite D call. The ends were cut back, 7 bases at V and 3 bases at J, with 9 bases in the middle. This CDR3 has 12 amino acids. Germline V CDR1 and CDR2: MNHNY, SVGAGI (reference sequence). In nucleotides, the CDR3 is TGTGCCAGCATCTCGCTTTACACTGAAGCTTTCTTT. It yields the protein CASISLYTEAFF.

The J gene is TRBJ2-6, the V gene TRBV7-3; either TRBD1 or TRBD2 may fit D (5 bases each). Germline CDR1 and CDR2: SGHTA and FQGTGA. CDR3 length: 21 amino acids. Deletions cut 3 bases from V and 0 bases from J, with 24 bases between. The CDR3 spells CASSFFGAGSQLSSGANVLTF. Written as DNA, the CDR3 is TGTGCCAGCAGCTTTTTTGGGGCGGGCTCGCAGTTAAGCTCTGGGGCCAACGTCCTGACTTTC.

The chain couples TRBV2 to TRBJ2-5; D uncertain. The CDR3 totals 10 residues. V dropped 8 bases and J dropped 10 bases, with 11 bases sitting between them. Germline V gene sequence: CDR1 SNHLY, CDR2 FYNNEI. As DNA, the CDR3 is TGTGCCAGCCGCAAGAAGGACCAGTACTTC. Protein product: CASRKKDQYF.

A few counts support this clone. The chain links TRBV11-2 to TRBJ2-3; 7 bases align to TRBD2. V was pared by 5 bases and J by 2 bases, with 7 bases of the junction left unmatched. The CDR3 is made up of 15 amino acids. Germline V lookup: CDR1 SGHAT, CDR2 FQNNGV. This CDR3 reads CASSRSSGHTDTQYF. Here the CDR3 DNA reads TGTGCCAGCAGCCGATCTAGCGGACACACAGATACGCAGTATTTT. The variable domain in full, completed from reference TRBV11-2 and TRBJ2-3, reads EAGVAQSPRYKIIEKRQSVAFWCNPISGHATLYWYQQILGQGPKLLIQFQNNGVVDDSQLPKDRFSAERLKGVDSTLKIQPAKLEDSAVYLCASSRSSGHTDTQYFGPGTRLTVL.

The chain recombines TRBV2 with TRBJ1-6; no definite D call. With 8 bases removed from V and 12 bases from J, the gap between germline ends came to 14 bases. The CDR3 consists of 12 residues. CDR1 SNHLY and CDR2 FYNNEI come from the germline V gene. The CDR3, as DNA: TGTGCCAGCCTTCCTGGACGGGGACCCCTCCACTTT. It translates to CASLPGRGPLHF.

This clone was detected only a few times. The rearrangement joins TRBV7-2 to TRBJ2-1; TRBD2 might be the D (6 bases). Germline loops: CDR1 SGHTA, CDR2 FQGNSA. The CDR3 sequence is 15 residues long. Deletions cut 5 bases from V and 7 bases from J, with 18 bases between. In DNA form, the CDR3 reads TGTGCCAGCAGCCCAGTGGGGGGTCTCCGGAATGAGCAGTTCTTC. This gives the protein CASSPVGGLRNEQFF.

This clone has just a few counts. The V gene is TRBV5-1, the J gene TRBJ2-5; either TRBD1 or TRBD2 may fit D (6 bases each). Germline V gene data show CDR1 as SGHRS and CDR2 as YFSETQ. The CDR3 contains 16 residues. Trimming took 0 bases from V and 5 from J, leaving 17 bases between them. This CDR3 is CASSLAPDTGRETQYF. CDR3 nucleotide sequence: TGCGCCAGCAGCTTGGCCCCGGATACAGGGAGGGAGACCCAGTACTTC. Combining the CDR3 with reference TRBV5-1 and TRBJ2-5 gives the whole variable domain KAGVTQTPRYLIKTRGQQVTLSCSPISGHRSVSWYQQTPGQGLQFLFEYFSETQRNKGNFPGRFSGRQFSNSRSEMNVSTLELGDSALYLCASSLAPDTGRETQYFGPGTRLLVL.

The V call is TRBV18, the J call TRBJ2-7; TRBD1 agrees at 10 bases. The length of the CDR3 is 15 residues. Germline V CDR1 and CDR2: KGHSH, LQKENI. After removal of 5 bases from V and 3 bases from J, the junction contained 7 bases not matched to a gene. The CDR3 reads CASSSNRDRGYEQYF. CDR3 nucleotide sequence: TGTGCCAGCTCATCGAACCGGGACAGGGGCTACGAGCAGTACTTC.

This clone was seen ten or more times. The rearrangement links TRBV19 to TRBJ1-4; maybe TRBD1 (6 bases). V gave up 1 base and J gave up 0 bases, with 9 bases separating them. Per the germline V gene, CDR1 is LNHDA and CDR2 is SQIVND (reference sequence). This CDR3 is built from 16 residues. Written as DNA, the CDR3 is TGTGCCAGTAGTATAGGACAGGCGGCAACTAATGAAAAACTGTTTTTT. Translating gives CASSIGQAATNEKLFF.

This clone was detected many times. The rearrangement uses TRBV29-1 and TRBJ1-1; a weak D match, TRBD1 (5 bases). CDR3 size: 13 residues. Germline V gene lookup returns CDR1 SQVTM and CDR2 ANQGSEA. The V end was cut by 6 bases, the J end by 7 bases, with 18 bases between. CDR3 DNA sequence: TGCAGCGTGGCGCGGGGACGCGGCTATGAAGCTTTCTTT. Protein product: CSVARGRGYEAFF.